The 5 T cell receptor beta chains listed next were all sequenced from one sample in a study. Using its own MiXCR run on the 5' RACE reads, TCRdb lists one record per CDR3 protein. The data show around 52,000 distinct CDR3 sequences, roughly 28% seen once. Specimen: tumor-infiltrating memory CD4+ T cells sorted from the breast tumor. Noted subset: memory CD4+ T cells, CD4+CD45RO+CD25-. These receptors all come from a female donor with breast cancer.

This clonotype was seen a few times. The chain joins TRBV5-1 to TRBJ1-1; the D is unclear. V lost 6 bases to trimming and J lost 2 bases, with 11 bases between them. The germline V gene encodes CDR1 SGHRS and CDR2 YFSETQ. The CDR3 loop spans 13 amino acids. The CDR3 here is CASKLTENTEAFF. CDR3 DNA: TGCGCCAGCAAATTGACTGAAAACACTGAAGCTTTCTTT.

The chain has TRBV4-3 and TRBJ1-3, with D maybe TRBD1 (5 bases). Germline CDR1 LGHNA, CDR2 YSLEER. V was cut by 3 bases and J by 3 bases, with 12 bases left in between. The CDR3 covers 15 residues. The CDR3 here is CASSQEAGVGNTIYF. CDR3 DNA: TGCGCCAGCAGCCAGGAAGCGGGGGTTGGAAACACCATATATTTT.

The CDR3, as DNA: TGTGCCAGCAGCTTGGGACTAGCGGGAAGAACAGATACGCAGTATTTT. Translated: CASSLGLAGRTDTQYF. This chain joins TRBV7-3 and TRBJ2-3, with TRBD2 identical over 13 bases. Looked up from germline, CDR1 is SGHTA and CDR2 is FQGTGA. The CDR3 is made up of 16 amino acids. Trimming took 3 bases from V and 3 from J; bases not matched to a gene: 3.

This clonotype was observed a few times. This chain links TRBV7-9 with TRBJ2-4, with 8 bases fitting TRBD2. This CDR3 region has 14 residues. Germline V gene lookup returns CDR1 SEHNR and CDR2 FQNEAQ (reference sequence). J was trimmed by 6 bases and V by 5 bases; bases with no gene match: 6. The CDR3, as DNA: TGTGCCAGCAGCCCGACAGCGGGAGTAAACATTCAGTACTTC. Its protein product is CASSPTAGVNIQYF.

This clonotype has a handful of counts. The CDR3 DNA follows: TGTGCCAGCCTGCGGACAGGGGACCCCCAGTCGGGCTACACCTTC. Translating it yields CASLRTGDPQSGYTF. The V and J genes are TRBV5-6 and TRBJ1-2; 9 bases are a match to TRBD1. This CDR3 has 15 residues. V lost 7 bases to trimming and J lost 8 bases; unmatched junction nucleotides: 15. Germline V gene data show CDR1 as SGHDT and CDR2 as YYEEEE.